A selection of T cell receptor beta chains follows, all from one sample in a study of T cell repertoires in cytomegalovirus infection. From the reads, TCRdb called clonotypes with MiXCR, one entry per CDR3 protein. Here the sample spans some 940,000 distinct CDR3 sequences, approximately 32% being singletons. These receptors have no identified antigens. Sequenced material: cultured CD8+ T cells from PBMCs, taken from culture after CMV antigen stimulation. Receptor source: a human donor in good health (CMV status not recorded). Some clones in this sample may be carry-over from other donors' samples. The CDR3 runs from the conserved cysteine through the conserved F or W. The D gene is left open where the match is weak. Expanded clones are given a class, and other clones once, few, many or no size at all.

cdr3_nt	cdr3_aa	v_call	j_call	d_call	clone_size
TGTGCCAGTAGTATAGAGGTGGGAGATTCACCCCTCCACTTT	CASSIEVGDSPLHF	TRBV19	TRBJ1-6	-	few
TGTGCCAGCAGTCCGAGGGACTGGACTTCACCCCACCACTTT	CASSPRDWTSPHHF	TRBV27	TRBJ1-6	-	-
TGTGCCAGCATTTATATCAGCAATTCTAAGACAGGGGGATTTTCCACAGATACGCAGTATTTT	CASIYISNSKTGGFSTDTQYF	TRBV4-2	TRBJ2-3	TRBD1	-
TGCGCCAGCAGCCAAGTTATCTGGGGGACCAAAAACATTCAGTACTTC	CASSQVIWGTKNIQYF	TRBV4-1	TRBJ2-4	-	-
TGCGCCAGCAGCCAAGAAAGTGAGGATACGCAGTATTTT	CASSQESEDTQYF	TRBV4-1	TRBJ2-3	-	-
TGTGCCAGCAGTGGGTCACTCACCGGGGAGCTGTTTTTT	CASSGSLTGELFF	TRBV6-1	TRBJ2-2	-	-
TGTGCCACCAGGCTAGGACAGGGCGAAGAGCAGTACTTC	CATRLGQGEEQYF	TRBV24-1	TRBJ2-7	TRBD1	many
TGTGCCAGCAGCTTAAAGGGGACAGGGGACTCCTACAATGAGCAGTTCTTC	CASSLKGTGDSYNEQFF	TRBV7-9	TRBJ2-1	TRBD1	few
TGTGCCAGCAGCCAAGGTAGACCCCGGAAAGAGACCCAGTACTTC	CASSQGRPRKETQYF	TRBV14	TRBJ2-5	-	-
TGTGCCATCAGGGCGCGGCAAGAGACCCAGTACTTC	CAIRARQETQYF	TRBV10-3	TRBJ2-5	-	-
TGTGCCAGCAGCTGGGCCGTTTCCAATCAGCCCCAGCATTTT	CASSWAVSNQPQHF	TRBV7-8	TRBJ1-5	-	many
TGTGCCAGCAGCGCGGCTCGACAGGGGGCGCGGAATGAGCAGTTCTTC	CASSAARQGARNEQFF	TRBV7-8	TRBJ2-1	TRBD1	many
TGTGCCAGCAGTTTAATCCAGGGCCATCAGCCCCAGCATTTT	CASSLIQGHQPQHF	TRBV27	TRBJ1-5	-	few
TGTGCCAGCAGCCATCGGACAGGGATCACCGGGGAGCTGTTTTTT	CASSHRTGITGELFF	TRBV4-2	TRBJ2-2	TRBD1	-
TGTGCCACCAGCAGGGGACAGATTAACAATCAGCCCCAGCATTTT	CATSRGQINNQPQHF	TRBV15	TRBJ1-5	TRBD1	-
TGTGCCAGCAGTTTCCGGGACAGGGAGGCTCCCCAGCATTTT	CASSFRDREAPQHF	TRBV6-6	TRBJ1-5	TRBD1	once
TGTGCCAGCAGCTCAGGGCATGGGAACACTGAAGCTTTCTTT	CASSSGHGNTEAFF	TRBV7-6	TRBJ1-1	-	few
TGTGCCAGCAGCTTAATGGACAGATCTAATGAAAAACTGTTTTTT	CASSLMDRSNEKLFF	TRBV7-6	TRBJ1-4	-	few
TGTGCCAGCAGTTACTATGCAGGGGCTGAGGGCTACACCTTC	CASSYYAGAEGYTF	TRBV6-5	TRBJ1-2	-	few
TGCGCCAGCAGCCACCCAGGGACTTCTAATTCACCCCTCCACTTT	CASSHPGTSNSPLHF	TRBV4-1	TRBJ1-6	-	-
TGTGCCAGCAGCTTAGCGGGGCTAGCGGGTCCCCAAGAGACCCAGTACTTC	CASSLAGLAGPQETQYF	TRBV7-2	TRBJ2-5	TRBD2	many
TGTGCCAGCACCCGGACAGGGAAGGGAAACATTCAGTACTTC	CASTRTGKGNIQYF	TRBV27	TRBJ2-4	TRBD1	-
TGTGCCAGCAGCCTGCGGCGGCTAGCGGGGGGCCCGTATGAGCAGTTCTTC	CASSLRRLAGGPYEQFF	TRBV27	TRBJ2-1	TRBD2	few
TGTGCCATCAGTGAATGGGAGAGCGAGACTAGCACAGATACGCAGTATTTT	CAISEWESETSTDTQYF	TRBV10-3	TRBJ2-3	-	-
TGTGCCAGCAGCGTGATCCCTGGAAACACCATATATTTT	CASSVIPGNTIYF	TRBV7-9	TRBJ1-3	-	few
TGTGCCAGTATACCAAAGCCCTCCGACAATCAGCCCCAGCATTTT	CASIPKPSDNQPQHF	TRBV19	TRBJ1-5	-	-
TGTGCCAGCAGCTTATCGTCAGGGGGCTTCTATGGCTACACCTTC	CASSLSSGGFYGYTF	TRBV7-8	TRBJ1-2	TRBD1	few
TGCAGTGCTGGGGGACCTTACACTGAAGCTTTCTTT	CSAGGPYTEAFF	TRBV20-1	TRBJ1-1	-	few
TGTGCCAGCAGCCCATCCGTGAACACCGGGGAGCTGTTTTTT	CASSPSVNTGELFF	TRBV11-2	TRBJ2-2	-	few
TGTGCCAGCAGCGTAGCCGTCGATGGGGCAACTAACTATGGCTACACCTTC	CASSVAVDGATNYGYTF	TRBV9	TRBJ1-2	-	-
TGTGCCAGCAGCCCTTACCGGGACAGGGGGCAAGTTGAGCAGTTCTTC	CASSPYRDRGQVEQFF	TRBV14	TRBJ2-1	TRBD1	-
TGTGCCAGCAGCTTAGGGGCCATATGGGTGAACACTGAAGCTTTCTTT	CASSLGAIWVNTEAFF	TRBV7-2	TRBJ1-1	-	-
TGTGCCAGCAGCTTGGGGGCGGAACTGGGACAGGCCGCCCATGGCTACACCTTC	CASSLGAELGQAAHGYTF	TRBV5-6	TRBJ1-2	TRBD1	-
TGCGCCAGCAGCCAAGATACGGGGGAGTCTCAGCCCCAGCATTTT	CASSQDTGESQPQHF	TRBV4-3	TRBJ1-5	-	-
TGTGCCAGCAGTTATTACTGGAACACTGAAGCTTTCTTT	CASSYYWNTEAFF	TRBV28	TRBJ1-1	-	few
TGTGCCAGCAGCTCGGGGGCAGGCCTCAACTATGGCTACACCTTC	CASSSGAGLNYGYTF	TRBV7-8	TRBJ1-2	-	many
TGTGCCAGTAGTATAGAGAAGAGGACAGGGAGTTTCTTCTTCGGCTACACCTTC	CASSIEKRTGSFFFGYTF	TRBV19	TRBJ1-2	TRBD1	-
TGTGCCAGCAGTTACTCGCAGACGGGGGGGCCCCCCGGGGAGCTGTTTTTT	CASSYSQTGGPPGELFF	TRBV6-5	TRBJ2-2	TRBD2	-
TGCGCCAGCAGCTCACGTCGGGGCACGGGGAAGGACTATGGCTACACCTTC	CASSSRRGTGKDYGYTF	TRBV5-1	TRBJ1-2	-	few